Shown below are 16 T cell receptor beta chains from a single sample sequenced in a study of CD8 T cells in Susac syndrome. The RNA input was about 0.5 to 1 ug, and it was reverse transcribed with random hexamers. TCRdb independently ran MiXCR on the immunoSEQ multiplex PCR reads; one entry per CDR3 protein. The table has 150,000 to 200,000 distinct CDR3 sequences, around 94% seen once. The specimen was CD4+ T cells from PBMCs. The source of these receptors is a human donor with multiple sclerosis.

This chain links TRBV30 with TRBJ1-5; 8 bases match TRBD1. This CDR3 spans 13 amino acids. J gave up 6 bases and V 2 bases, and 3 bases lay outside the gene matches. Germline CDR1 is GTSNPN and CDR2 is SVGIG (reference sequence). The CDR3 reads CAWSLGQGQPQHF. The CDR3 nucleotides read TGTGCCTGGAGTCTTGGACAGGGTCAGCCCCAGCATTTT.

The CDR3 protein is CASSLFTGERTEAFF. The CDR3 DNA is TGTGCCAGCAGCTTATTCACCGGGGAGAGGACTGAAGCTTTCTTT. The V gene is TRBV7-9, the J gene TRBJ1-1; D is unresolved. V shed 2 bases and J shed 5 bases, with 15 bases lying between them. The CDR3 length is 15 residues. Germline-derived CDR1 and CDR2 are SEHNR and FQNEAQ (reference sequence).

This clonotype was picked up a small number of times. The rearrangement joins TRBV11-2 to TRBJ1-5; a possible D gene is TRBD1 (6 bases). The CDR3 runs 14 residues. Germline V gene lookup returns CDR1 SGHAT and CDR2 FQNNGV. Trimming shortened V by 2 bases and J by 9 bases, and 14 bases separated the two germline ends. The CDR3 region is CASSLSQGTSPQHF. CDR3 coding DNA: TGTGCCAGCAGCTTATCCCAGGGGACGTCGCCCCAGCATTTT. Full variable domain (missing parts from reference TRBV11-2 and TRBJ1-5): EAGVAQSPRYKIIEKRQSVAFWCNPISGHATLYWYQQILGQGPKLLIQFQNNGVVDDSQLPKDRFSAERLKGVDSTLKIQPAKLEDSAVYLCASSLSQGTSPQHFGDGTRLSIL.

The chain recombines TRBV19 with TRBJ1-5; D is perhaps TRBD1 (5 bases). Trimming removed 5 bases at V and 0 bases at J, with 5 bases between. CDR1 LNHDA and CDR2 SQIVND come from the germline V gene (reference sequence). CDR3 size: 13 residues. The CDR3 protein is CASSGHSNQPQHF. In nucleotides, the CDR3 is TGTGCCAGTAGTGGACATAGCAATCAGCCCCAGCATTTT.

V usage is TRBV12-3 or TRBV12-4 and J usage is TRBJ2-6; no clear D gene. This CDR3 is 12 amino acids long. Trimming left V 6 bases short and J 7 bases short, with 7 bases between. The DNA for the CDR3 is TGTGCCAGCAGCTTCACAGCCAACGTCCTGACTTTC. It is translated as CASSFTANVLTF.

The V and J genes are TRBV12-3 or TRBV12-4 and TRBJ2-7; TRBD1 matches at 8 bases. V lost 7 bases and J lost 7; bases outside the gene matches: 15. The CDR3 spans 15 residues. The CDR3 bases are TGTGCCAGCACTCCAGCAGGGGGCCCAGGGGGGGAGCAGTACTTC. This sequence encodes CASTPAGGPGGEQYF.

The genes are TRBV6-1 and TRBJ2-6; D gene ambiguous. This CDR3 has 18 amino acids. V lost 6 bases and J 4 bases, leaving 22 bases between the germline ends. Germline values: CDR1 MNHNS, CDR2 SASEGT. This CDR3 reads CASSPKRYLGTGANVLTF. As DNA, the CDR3 is TGTGCCAGCAGCCCCAAAAGGTATCTAGGAACCGGGGCCAACGTCCTGACTTTC.

This chain connects TRBV10-3 to TRBJ2-1; D might be TRBD2 (6 bases). CDR3 length: 11 residues. Germline V CDR1 and CDR2: ENHRY, SYGVKD. The germline V and J ends were trimmed by 6 bases and 9 bases, with 9 bases remaining between them. The CDR3 bases are TGTGCCATCAGGGCGGGACCTGAGCAGTTCTTC. This translates into CAIRAGPEQFF.

V gene TRBV5-1 combines with J gene TRBJ2-3; D gene unclear. The germline V gene has CDR1 SGHRS and CDR2 YFSETQ. This CDR3 contains 13 residues. Trimming pared 0 bases from V and 9 bases from J, leaving 11 bases between. The CDR3 bases are TGCGCCAGCAGCTTGGATTCGCCGGACACGCAGTATTTT. Encoded protein: CASSLDSPDTQYF. The full variable domain, with the rest looked up from reference TRBV5-1 and TRBJ2-3, is KAGVTQTPRYLIKTRGQQVTLSCSPISGHRSVSWYQQTPGQGLQFLFEYFSETQRNKGNFPGRFSGRQFSNSRSEMNVSTLELGDSALYLCASSLDSPDTQYFGPGTRLTVL.

CDR3 sequence (DNA): TGTGCCAGCACCGGGACAAGTAACGAGCAGTACTTC. Protein product: CASTGTSNEQYF. The genes are TRBV2 and TRBJ2-7; the D gene is possibly TRBD1 (6 bases). CDR3 length: 12 amino acids. The V and J ends lost 7 bases and 5 bases respectively, with 12 bases between them. Germline loops: CDR1 SNHLY, CDR2 FYNNEI.

CDR3 residues: CATTNDGFSYEQYF. DNA of the CDR3: TGTGCCACTACCAACGACGGGTTCTCCTACGAGCAGTACTTC. The J gene is TRBJ2-7, the V gene TRBV19; no reliable D call. Trimming removed 10 bases at V and 0 bases at J, with 16 bases between. Germline values: CDR1 LNHDA, CDR2 SQIVND (reference sequence). The CDR3 contains 14 residues.

The chain uses TRBV6-5 and TRBJ1-2, with D possibly matching TRBD1 (5 bases). Germline values: CDR1 MNHEY, CDR2 SVGAGI. Between the trimmed V and J ends, which lost 6 bases and 7 bases, there was a span of 18 bases. CDR3 size: 14 residues. The CDR3 bases are TGTGCCAGCAGACCCGGGAGGGTGAGGGGTGGCTACACCTTC. It is translated as CASRPGRVRGGYTF.

This rearrangement joins TRBV12-3 or TRBV12-4 to TRBJ2-3; TRBD1 or TRBD2 may be the D gene (6 bases each). Trimming shortened V by 2 bases and J by 6 bases, and 9 bases separated the two germline ends. The CDR3 loop spans 13 amino acids. CDR3 region: CASSLLGGDTQYF. The CDR3 DNA reads TGTGCCAGCAGTTTACTCGGGGGCGATACGCAGTATTTT.

CDR3 protein: CASSLGGGGLSYEQYF. The CDR3 DNA reads TGTGCCAGCAGCTTAGGGGGCGGGGGCCTCTCCTACGAGCAGTACTTC. V is TRBV7-9 and J is TRBJ2-7; possible D gene TRBD2, 7 bases. The CDR3 spans 16 residues. The V gene's germline CDR1 is SEHNR and CDR2 FQNEAQ (reference sequence). The ends were cut back, 1 base at V and 0 bases at J, with 13 bases in the middle.

This clonotype was detected only once. In DNA form, the CDR3 reads TGTGCCAGCAGCTTATTAGGGAGCGGGAGACAAGACACAGATACGCAGTATTTT. As protein: CASSLLGSGRQDTDTQYF. This rearrangement joins TRBV7-2 to TRBJ2-3; TRBD2 agrees at 8 bases. Germline lookup yields CDR1 SGHTA and CDR2 FQGNSA. This CDR3 is built from 18 residues. Trimming cost V 2 bases and J 2 bases; bases outside gene matches: 12.

The rearrangement joins TRBV2 to TRBJ1-2, with a tentative D call TRBD1 (6 bases). The length of the CDR3 is 12 residues. In germline, CDR1 is SNHLY, CDR2 FYNNEI. The V gene lost 3 bases and the J gene lost 6 bases, with 8 bases spanning the gap. CDR3 region: CASSDYRDGYTF. The CDR3 nucleotides read TGTGCCAGCAGTGACTACAGGGATGGCTACACCTTC.